Below are 17 T cell receptor beta chains sequenced from a single sample in a study of OX40 agonist ivuxolimab in advanced cancers. Profiling relied on immunoSEQ multiplex PCR, and the TCRdb table lists in-frame clones only, not all of them. The data contain more than 65,000 clones, 85% of them singletons. The sequencing here drew on CD4+ or CD8+ T cells sorted from blood, taken in a trial of the OX40 agonist ivuxolimab. Receptors were obtained from an adult with an advanced solid tumor such as melanoma, head and neck, liver or kidney cancer.

This clone has a handful of counts. The V gene is TRBV19, the J gene TRBJ1-1, with 8 bases fitting TRBD1. Trimming cost V 4 bases and J 1 base; bases outside gene matches: 8. The CDR3 consists of 16 residues. Germline loops: CDR1 LNHDA, CDR2 SQIVND (reference sequence). This CDR3 is CASSRGTGVTNTEAFF. The CDR3 DNA follows: TGTGCCAGTAGTAGAGGGACAGGTGTTACGAACACTGAAGCTTTCTTT. Variable domain in full (rest from reference TRBV19 and TRBJ1-1): DGGITQSPKYLFRKEGQNVTLSCEQNLNHDAMYWYRQDPGQGLRLIYYSQIVNDFQKGDIAEGYSVSREKKESFPLTVTSAQKNPTAFYLCASSRGTGVTNTEAFFGQGTRLTVV.

This chain joins TRBV7-2 and TRBJ2-7; 7 bases fit TRBD1. V was clipped by 6 bases and J by 2 bases; unmatched bases: 10. This CDR3 has 15 amino acids. CDR1 and CDR2 from the germline V gene are SGHTA and FQGNSA. DNA of the CDR3: TGTGCCAGCAGACCCCCGGGACAGATACCCTACGAGCAGTACTTC. Protein: CASRPPGQIPYEQYF.

V usage is TRBV5-4 and J usage is TRBJ2-1; D ambiguous. The V gene's germline CDR1 is SGHNT and CDR2 YYREEE (reference sequence). The V end was cut by 0 bases, the J end by 0 bases, with 10 bases between. The CDR3 totals 16 residues. The CDR3, as DNA: TGTGCCAGCAGCTTGGGGATTAGTCCCTCCTACAATGAGCAGTTCTTC. Protein: CASSLGISPSYNEQFF.

This clone appeared a few times. The CDR3 region is CASSFSVGQGKTQYF. CDR3 in DNA: TGTGCCAGCTCATTCTCCGTGGGACAGGGAAAGACCCAGTACTTC. This rearrangement joins TRBV18 to TRBJ2-5, with TRBD1 identical over 9 bases. The germline gives CDR1 KGHSH, CDR2 LQKENI. The CDR3 has 15 amino acids. Trimming cost V 5 bases and J 6 bases; bases outside gene matches: 10.

The chain uses TRBV19 and TRBJ2-1; 12 bases match TRBD2. This CDR3 region has 16 residues. The germline V gene encodes CDR1 LNHDA and CDR2 SQIVND (reference sequence). The V gene end was trimmed by 1 base and the J gene end by 7 bases; junction bases not matched to a gene: 5. The CDR3 sequence: CASSIGPGLAGNEQFF. The CDR3 DNA reads TGTGCCAGTAGTATAGGACCGGGACTAGCGGGTAATGAGCAGTTCTTC.

CDR3: CASSPPGPPGSEQYF. In DNA form, the CDR3 reads TGTGCCAGCTCACCACCAGGCCCACCAGGATCCGAGCAGTACTTC. This sequence joins TRBV18 and TRBJ2-7; D remains ambiguous. Germline V gene data show CDR1 as KGHSH and CDR2 as LQKENI. Trimming took off 0 bases at V and 6 bases at J, with 15 bases between the two ends. The CDR3 contains 15 residues.

The chain carries TRBV5-1 and TRBJ2-2; maybe TRBD2 (6 bases). The V gene's germline CDR1 is SGHRS and CDR2 YFSETQ. Between the trimmed V and J ends, which lost 6 bases and 7 bases, there was a span of 16 bases. The CDR3 spans 14 residues. The CDR3 protein is CASKPTSLLGELFF. The CDR3 region has the DNA TGCGCCAGCAAACCGACTAGTCTACTCGGGGAGCTGTTTTTT.

V gene TRBV6-1 combines with J gene TRBJ2-5; perhaps TRBD2 as D (5 bases). This CDR3 has 14 residues. Germline assignment: CDR1 MNHNS and CDR2 SASEGT. V gave up 5 bases and J gave up 5 bases, with 15 bases separating them. CDR3 coding DNA: TGTGCCAGCAGTTTTTCCCACCGAGGGGAGACCCAGTACTTC. It is translated as CASSFSHRGETQYF.

V usage is TRBV6-6 and J usage is TRBJ2-7, with 8 bases matching TRBD1. J was trimmed by 6 bases and V by 2 bases; bases with no gene match: 9. The germline gives CDR1 MNHNY, CDR2 SVGAGI (reference sequence). CDR3 length equals 15 residues. CDR3 nucleotide sequence: TGTGCCAGCAGTTACAGGGCAGGGGGCCCCTCCGAGCAGTACTTC. It encodes CASSYRAGGPSEQYF.

CDR3: CASSFVTLGTVEAFF. The CDR3 coding sequence is TGTGCCAGCAGTTTCGTTACCCTCGGGACGGTTGAAGCTTTCTTT. The J gene is TRBJ1-1, the V gene TRBV28; possibly TRBD1 for D (5 bases). Trimming left V 3 bases short and J 7 bases short, with 18 bases between. The CDR3 contains 15 residues. Germline lookup yields CDR1 MDHEN and CDR2 SYDVKM.

This chain links TRBV28 with TRBJ1-4; D perhaps matches TRBD1 (5 bases). The CDR3 length is 15 residues. Between the trimmed V and J ends, which lost 6 bases and 0 bases, there was a span of 11 bases. Germline CDR1 reads MDHEN; CDR2 reads SYDVKM. The chain's CDR3 is CASSPGGATNEKLFF. DNA for the CDR3: TGTGCCAGCAGCCCGGGAGGGGCAACTAATGAAAAACTGTTTTTT.

The V gene is TRBV6-5, the J gene TRBJ2-2; the D gene could be TRBD1 or TRBD2 (5 bases each). The CDR3 consists of 15 residues. CDR1 and CDR2 from the germline V gene are MNHEY and SVGAGI. Trimming left V 6 bases short and J 3 bases short, with 14 bases between. Here the CDR3 reads CASRSGTVDTGELFF. CDR3 coding DNA: TGTGCCAGCAGGTCCGGGACGGTGGACACCGGGGAGCTGTTTTTT.

This chain joins TRBV28 and TRBJ2-7; 11 bases match TRBD2. V lost 7 bases and J lost 0; bases outside the gene matches: 5. The CDR3 is made up of 15 amino acids. From germline, CDR1 is MDHEN and CDR2 SYDVKM. CDR3 DNA sequence: TGTGCCAGCATCCTTAGCGGGGGGGCCTCCTACGAGCAGTACTTC. Translation gives CASILSGGASYEQYF.

The V call is TRBV18, the J call TRBJ1-6, with D possibly TRBD1 on 6 matching bases. The CDR3 has 14 residues. Germline CDR1 KGHSH, CDR2 LQKENI. The V end lost 4 bases, the J end lost 5 bases, and 9 bases lay between the germline ends. The CDR3 coding sequence is TGTGCCAGCTCACGGGGGGCCGATAATTCACCCCTCCACTTT. Translated: CASSRGADNSPLHF.

The chain joins TRBV6-5 to TRBJ1-2; 7 bases match TRBD1. Germline-derived CDR1 and CDR2 are MNHEY and SVGAGI. The CDR3 sequence is 14 residues long. V was pared by 6 bases and J by 0 bases, with 4 bases of the junction left unmatched. The CDR3 spells CASRQGLTNYGYTF. The CDR3 DNA is TGTGCCAGCAGACAGGGGCTGACTAACTATGGCTACACCTTC.

The chain joins TRBV11-2 to TRBJ1-2, with D possibly matching TRBD1 (6 bases). Trimming left V 5 bases short and J 1 base short, with 17 bases between. This CDR3 is built from 16 residues. Per germline, CDR1 SGHAT and CDR2 FQNNGV. The CDR3 DNA reads as TGTGCCAGCAGCCTAATCGGGGGGGCAATTAACTATGGCTACACCTTC. This sequence encodes CASSLIGGAINYGYTF.

This clone was seen just once. The genes are TRBV5-1 and TRBJ2-3; D is possibly TRBD1 (5 bases). The CDR3 length is 15 residues. V gave up 4 bases and J gave up 5 bases, with 17 bases separating them. Germline CDR1 SGHRS, CDR2 YFSETQ. The CDR3 here is CASSQGARAQDTQYF. CDR3 DNA: TGCGCCAGCAGCCAAGGGGCCAGGGCCCAAGATACGCAGTATTTT.